Listed below are T cell receptor beta chains from one sample, sequenced in a study of shared clonotypes between healthy human individuals. Clones were read by immunoSEQ multiplex PCR, and TCRdb kept only the in-frame ones, dropping some. The sample records about 500,000 clones, more than 70% being singletons. Sequenced sample: PBMCs. Every receptor here comes from a woman aged 40-49 years in good health. Some clones in this sample may be carry-over from other donors' samples. The conserved cysteine and the conserved F or W are not part of the CDR3 here. The D gene is left open where the match is weak.

D gene: TRBD2
J gene: TRBJ2-7
V gene: TRBV10-3
CDR3 protein: ASGIAGSGVEQY

D gene: TRBD2
J gene: TRBJ2-1
V gene: TRBV11-3
CDR3 protein: ASSLEGGLAGDNEQF

D gene: NA
J gene: TRBJ2-2
V gene: TRBV5-1
CDR3 protein: ASSLQGGGTGELF

D gene: NA
J gene: TRBJ1-1
V gene: TRBV29-1
CDR3 protein: SGERVNSEAF

D gene: NA
J gene: TRBJ1-1
V gene: TRBV28
CDR3 protein: ASKRGLDGRGTEAF

D gene: NA
J gene: TRBJ2-6
V gene: TRBV7-3
CDR3 protein: ASSSGGANVLT

D gene: NA
J gene: TRBJ1-1
V gene: TRBV29-1
CDR3 protein: SALWEEDTEAF

D gene: TRBD1
J gene: TRBJ2-2
V gene: TRBV10-2
CDR3 protein: ASSDGRDRGTGELF

D gene: TRBD1
J gene: TRBJ1-5
V gene: TRBV28
CDR3 protein: ASSPRWRGLVQPQH

D gene: TRBD2
J gene: TRBJ2-7
V gene: TRBV5-1
CDR3 protein: ASSLTSGPSYEQY

D gene: NA
J gene: TRBJ2-5
V gene: TRBV10-1
CDR3 protein: ASSDRASTTETQY

D gene: TRBD1
J gene: TRBJ2-1
V gene: TRBV10-3
CDR3 protein: AISDTRGQGAWNEQF

D gene: NA
J gene: TRBJ1-4
V gene: TRBV30
CDR3 protein: AWTGQYFATNEKLF

D gene: TRBD2
J gene: TRBJ2-1
V gene: TRBV28
CDR3 protein: ASRPLGGGRYNEQF

D gene: NA
J gene: TRBJ2-2
V gene: TRBV18
CDR3 protein: ASSPGQNTGELF

D gene: NA
J gene: TRBJ1-4
V gene: TRBV27
CDR3 protein: ASRRGPNEKLF

D gene: TRBD2
J gene: TRBJ2-4
V gene: TRBV28
CDR3 protein: ASSLNLAGARGQNIQY

D gene: NA
J gene: TRBJ2-7
V gene: TRBV10-1
CDR3 protein: ASRRDREGPYEQY

D gene: NA
J gene: TRBJ2-2
V gene: TRBV6-6
CDR3 protein: ASSYSGVKTGELF

D gene: NA
J gene: TRBJ2-7
V gene: TRBV14
CDR3 protein: ASSQDQVPYEQY

D gene: TRBD2
J gene: TRBJ2-2
V gene: TRBV30
CDR3 protein: ASRGRVTGELF

D gene: NA
J gene: TRBJ2-5
V gene: TRBV7-3
CDR3 protein: ASSSGAGRAETQY